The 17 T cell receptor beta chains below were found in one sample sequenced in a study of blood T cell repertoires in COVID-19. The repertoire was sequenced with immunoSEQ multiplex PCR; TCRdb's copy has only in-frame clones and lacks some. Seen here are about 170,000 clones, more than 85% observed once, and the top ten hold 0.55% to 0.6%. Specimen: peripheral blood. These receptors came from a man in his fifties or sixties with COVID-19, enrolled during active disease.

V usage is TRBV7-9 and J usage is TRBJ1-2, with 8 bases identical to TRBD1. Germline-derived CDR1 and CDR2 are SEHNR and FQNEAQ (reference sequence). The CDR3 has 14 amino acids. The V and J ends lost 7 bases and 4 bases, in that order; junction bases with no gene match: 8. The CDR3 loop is CASTVDRVGYGYTF. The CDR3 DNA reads TGTGCCAGCACGGTGGACAGGGTGGGCTATGGCTACACCTTC.

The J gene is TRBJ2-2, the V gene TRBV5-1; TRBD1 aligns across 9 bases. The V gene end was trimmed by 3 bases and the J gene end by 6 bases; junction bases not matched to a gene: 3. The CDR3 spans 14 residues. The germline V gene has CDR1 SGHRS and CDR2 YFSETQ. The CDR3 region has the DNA TGCGCCAGCAGCTCGACAGGGGGGGCCGGGGAGCTGTTTTTT. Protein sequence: CASSSTGGAGELFF.

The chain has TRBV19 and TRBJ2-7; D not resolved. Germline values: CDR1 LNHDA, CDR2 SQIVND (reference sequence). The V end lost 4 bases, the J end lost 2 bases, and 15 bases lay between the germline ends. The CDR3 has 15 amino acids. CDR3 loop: CASSKTSRETYEQYF. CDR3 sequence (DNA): TGTGCCAGTAGTAAGACAAGTCGCGAAACCTACGAGCAGTACTTC.

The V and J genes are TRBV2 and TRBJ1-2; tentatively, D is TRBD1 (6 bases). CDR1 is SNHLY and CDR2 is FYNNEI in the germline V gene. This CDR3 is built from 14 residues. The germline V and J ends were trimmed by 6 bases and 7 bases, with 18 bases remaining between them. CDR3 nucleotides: TGTGCCAGCAGGAGGGGGGGCCGTTTTCTTGGCTACACCTTC. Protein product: CASRRGGRFLGYTF.

CDR3 nucleotide sequence: TGTGCCAGCAGTGCCGTTCAGGCCACTAATTCACCCCTCCACTTT. Protein sequence: CASSAVQATNSPLHF. This rearrangement joins TRBV7-6 to TRBJ1-6, with D unclear. Germline V gene data show CDR1 as SGHVS and CDR2 as FNYEAQ. There are 15 residues in the CDR3. V dropped 6 bases and J dropped 6 bases, with 15 bases sitting between them.

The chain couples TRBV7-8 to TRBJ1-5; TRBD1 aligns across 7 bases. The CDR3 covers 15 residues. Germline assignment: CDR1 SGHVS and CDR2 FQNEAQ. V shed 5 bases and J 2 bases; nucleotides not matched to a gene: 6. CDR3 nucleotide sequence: TGTGCCAGCAGCCCTGCTGACAGGGGCAATCAGCCCCAGCATTTT. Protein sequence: CASSPADRGNQPQHF.

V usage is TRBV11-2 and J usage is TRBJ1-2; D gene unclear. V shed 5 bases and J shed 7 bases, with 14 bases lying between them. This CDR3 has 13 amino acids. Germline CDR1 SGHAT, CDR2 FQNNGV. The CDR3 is CASSQDLGSGYTF. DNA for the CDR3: TGTGCCAGCAGCCAAGATCTCGGGAGTGGCTACACCTTC.

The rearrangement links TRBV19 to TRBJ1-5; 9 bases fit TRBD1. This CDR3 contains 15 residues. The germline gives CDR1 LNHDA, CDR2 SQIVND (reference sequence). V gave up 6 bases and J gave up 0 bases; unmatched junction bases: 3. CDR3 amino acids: CASSDRGDSNQPQHF. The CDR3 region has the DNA TGTGCCAGTAGCGACAGGGGGGATAGCAATCAGCCCCAGCATTTT.

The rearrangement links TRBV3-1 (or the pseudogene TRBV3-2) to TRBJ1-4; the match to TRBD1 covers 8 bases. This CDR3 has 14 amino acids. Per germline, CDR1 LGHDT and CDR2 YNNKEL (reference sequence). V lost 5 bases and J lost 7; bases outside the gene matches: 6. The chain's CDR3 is CASSTTGGAEKLFF. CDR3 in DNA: TGTGCCAGCAGCACTACAGGGGGAGCTGAAAAACTGTTTTTT.

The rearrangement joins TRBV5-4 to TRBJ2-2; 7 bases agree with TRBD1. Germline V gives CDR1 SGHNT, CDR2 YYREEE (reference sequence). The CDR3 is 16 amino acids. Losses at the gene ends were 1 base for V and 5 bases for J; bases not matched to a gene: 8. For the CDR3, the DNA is TGTGCCAGCAGCTTGTTTGGGACAGTAGGGACCGGGGAGCTGTTTTTT. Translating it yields CASSLFGTVGTGELFF.

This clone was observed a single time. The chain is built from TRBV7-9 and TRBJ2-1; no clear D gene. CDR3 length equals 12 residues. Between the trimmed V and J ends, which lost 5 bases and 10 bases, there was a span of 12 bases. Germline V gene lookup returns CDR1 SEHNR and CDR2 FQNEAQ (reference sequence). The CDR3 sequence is CASSVIHGEQFF. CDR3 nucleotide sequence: TGTGCCAGCAGCGTGATCCACGGGGAGCAGTTCTTC.

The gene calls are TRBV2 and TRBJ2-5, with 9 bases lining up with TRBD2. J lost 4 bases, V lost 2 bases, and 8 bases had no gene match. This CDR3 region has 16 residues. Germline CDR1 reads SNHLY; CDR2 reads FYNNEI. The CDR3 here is CASSELGAGGRETQYF. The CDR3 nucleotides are TGTGCCAGCAGTGAACTAGGGGCGGGGGGGCGAGAGACCCAGTACTTC.

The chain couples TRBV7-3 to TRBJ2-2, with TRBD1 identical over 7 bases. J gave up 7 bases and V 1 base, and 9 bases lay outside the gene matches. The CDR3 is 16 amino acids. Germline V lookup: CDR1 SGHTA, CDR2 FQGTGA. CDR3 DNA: TGTGCCAGCAGCTTAAGAGTACAGGGGATCGGCGGGGAGCTGTTTTTT. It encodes CASSLRVQGIGGELFF.

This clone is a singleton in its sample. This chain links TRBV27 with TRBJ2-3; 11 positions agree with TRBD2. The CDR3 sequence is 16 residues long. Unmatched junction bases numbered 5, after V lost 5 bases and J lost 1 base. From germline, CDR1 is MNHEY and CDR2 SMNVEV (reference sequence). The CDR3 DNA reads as TGTGCCAGCAGTGCACTAGCGGGGGCGGGCACAGATACGCAGTATTTT. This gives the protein CASSALAGAGTDTQYF.

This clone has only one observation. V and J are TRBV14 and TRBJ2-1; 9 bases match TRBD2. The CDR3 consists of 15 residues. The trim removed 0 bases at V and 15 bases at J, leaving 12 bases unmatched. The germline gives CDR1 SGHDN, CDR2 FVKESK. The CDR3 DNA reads TGTGCCAGCAGCCAAGAAAATCCCTTTCTAGCGGGACCGTTCTTC. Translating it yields CASSQENPFLAGPFF.

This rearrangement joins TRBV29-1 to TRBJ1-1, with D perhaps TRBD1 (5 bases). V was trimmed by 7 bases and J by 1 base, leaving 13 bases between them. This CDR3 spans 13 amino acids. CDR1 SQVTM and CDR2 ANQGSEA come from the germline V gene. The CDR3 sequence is CSARQSPNTEAFF. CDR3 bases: TGCAGCGCTCGACAGAGTCCGAACACTGAAGCTTTCTTT.

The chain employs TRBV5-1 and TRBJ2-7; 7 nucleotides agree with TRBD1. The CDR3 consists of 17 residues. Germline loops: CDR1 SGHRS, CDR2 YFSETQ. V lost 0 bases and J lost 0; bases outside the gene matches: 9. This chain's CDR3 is CASSLGTGVVPSYEQYF. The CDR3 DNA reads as TGCGCCAGCAGCTTGGGTACAGGGGTAGTTCCCTCCTACGAGCAGTACTTC.